The sequence of this TCR beta chain was determined in a study of prognosis after radiotherapy for stage I lung cancer. Looked up from germline, CDR1 is MNHNS and CDR2 is SASEGT. The CDR3 loop spans 11 amino acids. The ends were cut back, 6 bases at V and 7 bases at J, with 7 bases in the middle. In its sample, this clonotype was seen many times. Its antigen is as yet unknown. With two time points in the design, approximately 6 milliliters of peripheral blood were drawn at each one. Genomic DNA was the source, and TCR beta CDR3 was amplified from it by two-round multiplex PCR. Primers were specific to each TRBV and TRBJ gene in first-round PCR. TCRdb used MiXCR to reprocess the multiplex PCR reads, holding one entry per CDR3 protein. The sample lists tens of thousands of distinct CDR3 sequences; approximately 25% were seen once. Study-level results: Stereotactic body radiation therapy was followed by a fall in unique TCR clone counts, with a median of approximately 10,000 versus 7,000. Tumor specificity of expanded TCR clones went undetermined.

The receptor was derived from a donor over 45 with non-small cell lung cancer. The sequenced sample was PBMCs, obtained before or after stereotactic body radiation therapy (not recorded which). V and J are TRBV6-1 and TRBJ2-1, with D perhaps TRBD2 (6 bases). The CDR3 sequence is CASRRGNEQFF. CDR3 coding DNA: TGTGCCAGCAGACGGGGGAATGAGCAGTTCTTC.